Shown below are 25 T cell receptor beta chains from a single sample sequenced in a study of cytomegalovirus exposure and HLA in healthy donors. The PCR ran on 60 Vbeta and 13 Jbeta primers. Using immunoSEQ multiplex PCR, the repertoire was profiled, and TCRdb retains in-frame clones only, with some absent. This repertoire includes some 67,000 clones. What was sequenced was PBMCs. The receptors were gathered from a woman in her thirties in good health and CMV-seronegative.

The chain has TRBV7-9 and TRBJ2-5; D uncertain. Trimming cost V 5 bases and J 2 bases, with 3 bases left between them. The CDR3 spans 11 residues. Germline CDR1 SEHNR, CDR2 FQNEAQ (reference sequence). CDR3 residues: CASSIQETQYF. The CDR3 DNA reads TGTGCCAGCAGCATACAAGAGACCCAGTACTTC.

In nucleotides, the CDR3 is TGTGCCAGTACGGTAGCGGGAGGGATAGGGGTCTACGAGCAGTACTTC. Its protein product is CASTVAGGIGVYEQYF. The chain joins TRBV19 to TRBJ2-7, with 11 bases matching TRBD2. Germline-derived CDR1 and CDR2 are LNHDA and SQIVND (reference sequence). The CDR3 spans 16 residues. J lost 3 bases, V lost 7 bases, and 11 bases had no gene match.

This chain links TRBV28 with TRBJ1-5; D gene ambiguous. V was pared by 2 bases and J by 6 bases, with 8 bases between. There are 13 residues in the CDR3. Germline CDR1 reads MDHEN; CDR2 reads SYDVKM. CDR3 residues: CASSLEVRQPQHF. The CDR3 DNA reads TGTGCCAGCAGTTTAGAGGTACGTCAGCCCCAGCATTTT.

CDR3 nucleotide sequence: TGTGCCAGCAGCTTAATAAGGGGAAAGGGTTACGAGCAGTACTTC. Its protein product is CASSLIRGKGYEQYF. The J gene is TRBJ2-7, the V gene TRBV7-6, with D perhaps matching TRBD1 (5 bases). The CDR3 contains 15 residues. The V gene's germline CDR1 is SGHVS and CDR2 FNYEAQ. Trimming removed 2 bases at V and 4 bases at J, with 15 bases between.

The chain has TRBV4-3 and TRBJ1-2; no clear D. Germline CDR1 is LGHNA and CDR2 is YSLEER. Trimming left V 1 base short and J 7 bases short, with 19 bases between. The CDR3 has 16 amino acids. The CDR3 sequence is CASSQGDGEIVSGYTF. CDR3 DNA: TGCGCCAGCAGCCAAGGTGACGGAGAAATTGTGTCTGGCTACACCTTC.

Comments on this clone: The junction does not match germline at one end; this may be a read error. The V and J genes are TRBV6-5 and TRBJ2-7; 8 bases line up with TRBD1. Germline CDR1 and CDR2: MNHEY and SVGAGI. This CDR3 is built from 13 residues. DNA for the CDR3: TGTGCTAGCAGCAATGACAGGGGCTACGAGCAGTACTTC. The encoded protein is CASSNDRGYEQYF.

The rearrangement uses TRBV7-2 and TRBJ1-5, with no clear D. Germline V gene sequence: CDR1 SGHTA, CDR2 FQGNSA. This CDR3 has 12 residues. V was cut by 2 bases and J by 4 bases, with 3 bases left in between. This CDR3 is CASSLPNQPQHF. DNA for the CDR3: TGTGCCAGCAGCTTACCTAATCAGCCCCAGCATTTT. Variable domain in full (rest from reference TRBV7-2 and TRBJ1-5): GAGVSQSPSNKVTEKGKDVELRCDPISGHTALYWYRQSLGQGLEFLIYFQGNSAPDKSGLPSDRFSAERTGGSVSTLTIQRTQQEDSAVYLCASSLPNQPQHFGDGTRLSIL.

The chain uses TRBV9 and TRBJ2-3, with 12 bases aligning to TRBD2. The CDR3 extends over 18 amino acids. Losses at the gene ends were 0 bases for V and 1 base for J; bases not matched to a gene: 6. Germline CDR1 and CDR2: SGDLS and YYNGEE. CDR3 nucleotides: TGTGCCAGCAGCGTAGGGTCTAGCGGGGGGGCCGGCACAGATACGCAGTATTTT. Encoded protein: CASSVGSSGGAGTDTQYF.

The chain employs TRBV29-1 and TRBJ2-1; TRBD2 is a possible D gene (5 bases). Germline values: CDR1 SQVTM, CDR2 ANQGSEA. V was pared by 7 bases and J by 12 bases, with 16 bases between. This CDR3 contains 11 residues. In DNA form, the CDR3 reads TGCAGCGGGATTGGCCTAGCCGGGCAGTTCTTC. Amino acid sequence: CSGIGLAGQFF.

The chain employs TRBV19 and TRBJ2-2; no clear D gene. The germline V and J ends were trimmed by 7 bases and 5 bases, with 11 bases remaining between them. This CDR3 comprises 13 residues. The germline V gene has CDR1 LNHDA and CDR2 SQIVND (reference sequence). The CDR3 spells CASTAGWTGELFF. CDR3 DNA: TGTGCCAGTACGGCAGGATGGACCGGGGAGCTGTTTTTT.

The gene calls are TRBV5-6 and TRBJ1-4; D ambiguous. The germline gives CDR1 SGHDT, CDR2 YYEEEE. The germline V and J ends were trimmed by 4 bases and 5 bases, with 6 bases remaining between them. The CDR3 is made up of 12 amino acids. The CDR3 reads CASSRRNEKLFF. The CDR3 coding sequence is TGTGCCAGCAGCAGGAGGAATGAAAAACTGTTTTTT.

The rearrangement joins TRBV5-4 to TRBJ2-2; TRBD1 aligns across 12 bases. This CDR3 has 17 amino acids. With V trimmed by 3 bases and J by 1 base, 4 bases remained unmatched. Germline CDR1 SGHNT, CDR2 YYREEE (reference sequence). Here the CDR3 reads CASSSRDRGRNTGELFF. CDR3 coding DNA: TGTGCCAGCAGCTCCCGGGACAGGGGGCGGAACACCGGGGAGCTGTTTTTT.

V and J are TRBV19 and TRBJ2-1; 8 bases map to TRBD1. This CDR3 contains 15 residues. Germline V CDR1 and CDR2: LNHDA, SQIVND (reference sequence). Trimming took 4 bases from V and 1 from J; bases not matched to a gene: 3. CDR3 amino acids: CASSRQGISYNEQFF. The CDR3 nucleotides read TGTGCCAGTAGTAGACAGGGGATTTCCTACAATGAGCAGTTCTTC. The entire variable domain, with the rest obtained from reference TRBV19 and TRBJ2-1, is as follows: DGGITQSPKYLFRKEGQNVTLSCEQNLNHDAMYWYRQDPGQGLRLIYYSQIVNDFQKGDIAEGYSVSREKKESFPLTVTSAQKNPTAFYLCASSRQGISYNEQFFGPGTRLTVL.

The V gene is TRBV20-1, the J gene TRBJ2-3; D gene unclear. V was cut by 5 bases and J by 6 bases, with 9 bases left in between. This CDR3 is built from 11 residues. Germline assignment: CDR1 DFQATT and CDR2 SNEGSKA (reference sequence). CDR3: CSARGRDTQYF. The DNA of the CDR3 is TGCAGTGCTCGCGGTCGGGATACGCAGTATTTT.

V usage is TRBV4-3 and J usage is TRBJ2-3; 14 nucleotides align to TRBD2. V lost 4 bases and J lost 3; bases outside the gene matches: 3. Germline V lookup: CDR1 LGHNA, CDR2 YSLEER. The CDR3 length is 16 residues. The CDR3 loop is CASSLRTSGGTDTQYF. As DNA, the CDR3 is TGCGCCAGCAGCCTTCGGACTAGCGGGGGGACAGATACGCAGTATTTT.

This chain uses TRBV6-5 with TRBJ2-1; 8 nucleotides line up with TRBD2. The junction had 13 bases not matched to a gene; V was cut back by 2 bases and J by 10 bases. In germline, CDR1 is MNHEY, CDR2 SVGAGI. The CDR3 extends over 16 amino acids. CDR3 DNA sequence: TGTGCCAGCAGTTACCTAAGCGGGAGCCGACCGATAGAGCAGTTCTTC. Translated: CASSYLSGSRPIEQFF.

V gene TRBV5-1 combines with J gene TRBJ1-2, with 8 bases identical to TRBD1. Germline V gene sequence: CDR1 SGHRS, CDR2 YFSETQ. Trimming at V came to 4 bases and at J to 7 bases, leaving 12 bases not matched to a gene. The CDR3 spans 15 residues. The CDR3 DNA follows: TGCGCCAGCAGCCACGAGGACAGGGAGGGAAGTGGCTACACCTTC. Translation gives CASSHEDREGSGYTF.

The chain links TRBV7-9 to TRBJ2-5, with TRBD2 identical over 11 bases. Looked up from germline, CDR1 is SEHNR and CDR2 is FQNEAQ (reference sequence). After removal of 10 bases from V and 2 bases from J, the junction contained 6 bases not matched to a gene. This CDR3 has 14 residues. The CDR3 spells CATQGLAVQETQYF. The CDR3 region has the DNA TGTGCCACCCAGGGACTAGCGGTACAAGAGACCCAGTACTTC. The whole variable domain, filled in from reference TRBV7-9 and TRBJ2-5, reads DTGVSQNPRHKITKRGQNVTFRCDPISEHNRLYWYRQTLGQGPEFLTYFQNEAQLEKSRLLSDRFSAERPKGSFSTLEIQRTEQGDSAMYLCATQGLAVQETQYFGPGTRLLVL.

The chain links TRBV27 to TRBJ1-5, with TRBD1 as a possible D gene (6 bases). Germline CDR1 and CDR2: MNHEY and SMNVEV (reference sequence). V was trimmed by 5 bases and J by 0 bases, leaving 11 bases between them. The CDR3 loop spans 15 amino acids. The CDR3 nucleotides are TGTGCCAGCAGTATACAGGGCTATAGCAATCAGCCCCAGCATTTT. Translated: CASSIQGYSNQPQHF.

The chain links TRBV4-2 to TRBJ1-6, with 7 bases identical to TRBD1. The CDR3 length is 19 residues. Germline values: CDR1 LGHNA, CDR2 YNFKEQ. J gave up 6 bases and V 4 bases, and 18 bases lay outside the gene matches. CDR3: CASSLVARGSNWPNSPLHF. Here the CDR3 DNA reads TGTGCCAGCAGCCTCGTTGCCAGGGGGTCGAATTGGCCTAATTCACCCCTCCACTTT.

The chain's CDR3 is CAWSGTSGETQYF. CDR3 DNA: TGTGCCTGGAGTGGGACTAGCGGAGAGACCCAGTACTTC. The chain links TRBV30 to TRBJ2-5, with 10 bases aligning to TRBD2. This CDR3 comprises 13 residues. Germline loops: CDR1 GTSNPN, CDR2 SVGIG (reference sequence). V lost 1 base and J lost 4; bases outside the gene matches: 0.

The CDR3 sequence: CASRSSGTGTEKLFF. The CDR3, as DNA: TGTGCCAGCAGGTCCTCCGGGACAGGGACTGAAAAACTGTTTTTT. The chain recombines TRBV7-8 with TRBJ1-4; 9 bases fit TRBD1. Per germline, CDR1 SGHVS and CDR2 FQNEAQ. The J segment lost 7 bases and the V segment lost 6 bases, leaving 9 bases of the junction unmatched. The CDR3 sequence is 15 residues long.

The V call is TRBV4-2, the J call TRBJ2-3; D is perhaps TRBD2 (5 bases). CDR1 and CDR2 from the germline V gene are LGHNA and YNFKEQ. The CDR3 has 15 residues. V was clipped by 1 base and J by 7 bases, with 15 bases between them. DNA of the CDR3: TGTGCCAGCAGCCAAGTCTGGCTAGCTGACAATACGCAGTATTTT. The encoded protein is CASSQVWLADNTQYF.

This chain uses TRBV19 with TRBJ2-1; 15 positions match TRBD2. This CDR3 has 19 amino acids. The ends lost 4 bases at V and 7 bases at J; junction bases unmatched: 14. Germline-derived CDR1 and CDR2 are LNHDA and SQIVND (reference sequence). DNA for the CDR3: TGTGCCAGTAGTACCCTTCGCAGGGGGGGACTAGCGGGAGGAAATGAGCAGTTCTTC. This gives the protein CASSTLRRGGLAGGNEQFF.

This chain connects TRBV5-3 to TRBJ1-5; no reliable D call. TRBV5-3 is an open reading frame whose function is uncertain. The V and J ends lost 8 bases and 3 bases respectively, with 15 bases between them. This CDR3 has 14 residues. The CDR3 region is CASNAFSNNQPQHF. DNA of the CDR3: TGTGCCAGTAACGCGTTCTCTAACAATCAGCCCCAGCATTTT.